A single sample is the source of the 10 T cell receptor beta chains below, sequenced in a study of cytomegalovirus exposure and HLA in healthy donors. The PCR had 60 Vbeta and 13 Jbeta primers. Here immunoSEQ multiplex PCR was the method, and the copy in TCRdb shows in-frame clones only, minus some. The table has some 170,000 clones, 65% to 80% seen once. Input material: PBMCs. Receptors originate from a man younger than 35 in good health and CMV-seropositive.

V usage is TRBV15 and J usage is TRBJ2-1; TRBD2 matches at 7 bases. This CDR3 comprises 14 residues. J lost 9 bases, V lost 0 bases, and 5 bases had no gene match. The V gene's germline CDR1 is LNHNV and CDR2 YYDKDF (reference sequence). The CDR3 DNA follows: TGTGCCACCAGCAGAGATCGGGGGGTCGGTGAGCAGTTCTTC. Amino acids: CATSRDRGVGEQFF.

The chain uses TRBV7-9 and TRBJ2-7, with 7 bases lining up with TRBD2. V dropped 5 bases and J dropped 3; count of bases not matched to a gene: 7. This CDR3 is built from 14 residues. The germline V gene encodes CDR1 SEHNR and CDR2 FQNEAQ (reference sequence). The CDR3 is CASSAPLADYEQYV. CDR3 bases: TGTGCCAGCAGCGCACCCCTAGCGGACTACGAGCAGTACGTC.

This CDR3 reads CAWSPDRTATAYEQYV. CDR3 in DNA: TGTGCCTGGAGCCCGGATAGGACAGCCACTGCTTACGAGCAGTACGTC. The chain has TRBV30 and TRBJ2-7; D is possibly TRBD1 (6 bases). The CDR3 sequence is 16 residues long. Trimming removed 3 bases at V and 4 bases at J, with 22 bases between. Germline V gene sequence: CDR1 GTSNPN, CDR2 SVGIG (reference sequence).

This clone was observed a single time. CDR3: CASSSGDRGEAFF. The CDR3 nucleotides read TGTGCCAGCAGTTCGGGGGACAGGGGGGAGGCTTTCTTT. This sequence joins TRBV28 and TRBJ1-1; 11 bases fit TRBD1. Germline V gene lookup returns CDR1 MDHEN and CDR2 SYDVKM. The V gene end was trimmed by 4 bases and the J gene end by 11 bases; junction bases not matched to a gene: 6. The CDR3 extends over 13 amino acids.

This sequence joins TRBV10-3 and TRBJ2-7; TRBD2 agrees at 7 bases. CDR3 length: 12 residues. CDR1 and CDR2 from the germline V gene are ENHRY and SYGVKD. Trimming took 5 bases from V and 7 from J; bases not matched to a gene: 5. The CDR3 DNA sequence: TGTGCCATCAGTTCAGCGCGGGGGGAGCAGTACGTC. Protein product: CAISSARGEQYV.

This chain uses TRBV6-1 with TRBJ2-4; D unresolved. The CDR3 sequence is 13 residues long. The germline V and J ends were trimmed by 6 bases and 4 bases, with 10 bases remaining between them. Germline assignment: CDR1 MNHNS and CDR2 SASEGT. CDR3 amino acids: CASSLNGKNIQYF. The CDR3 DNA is TGTGCCAGCAGCCTGAACGGGAAAAACATTCAGTACTTC.

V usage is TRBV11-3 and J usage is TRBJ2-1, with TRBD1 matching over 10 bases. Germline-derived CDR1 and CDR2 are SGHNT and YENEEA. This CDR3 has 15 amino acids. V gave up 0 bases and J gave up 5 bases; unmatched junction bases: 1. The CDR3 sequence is CASSLEGTGDNEQFF. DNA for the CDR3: TGTGCCAGCAGCTTAGAAGGGACAGGGGACAATGAGCAGTTCTTC. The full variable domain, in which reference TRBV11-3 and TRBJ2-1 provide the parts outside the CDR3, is EAGVVQSPRYKIIEKKQPVAFWCNPISGHNTLYWYLQNLGQGPELLIRYENEEAVDDSQLPKDRFSAERLKGVDSTLKIQPAELGDSAVYLCASSLEGTGDNEQFFGPGTRLTVL.

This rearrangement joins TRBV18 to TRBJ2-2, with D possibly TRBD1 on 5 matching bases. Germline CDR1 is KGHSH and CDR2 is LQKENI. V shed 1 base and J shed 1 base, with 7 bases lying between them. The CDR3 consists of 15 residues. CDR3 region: CASSPRQLNTGELFF. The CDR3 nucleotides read TGTGCCAGCTCACCACGACAGCTGAACACCGGGGAGCTGTTTTTT.

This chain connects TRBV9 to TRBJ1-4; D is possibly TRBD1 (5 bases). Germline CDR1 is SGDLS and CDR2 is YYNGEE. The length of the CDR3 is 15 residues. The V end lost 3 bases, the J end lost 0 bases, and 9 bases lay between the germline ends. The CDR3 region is CASSAGLATNEKLFF. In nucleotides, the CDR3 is TGTGCCAGCAGCGCGGGACTAGCAACTAATGAAAAACTGTTTTTT.

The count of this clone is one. The DNA of the CDR3 is TGTGCCAGCAGGCCCGGGACAGGGACGACCTACGAGCAGTACGTC. It is translated as CASRPGTGTTYEQYV. The chain links TRBV2 to TRBJ2-7; TRBD1 matches 9 bases. Germline lookup yields CDR1 SNHLY and CDR2 FYNNEI. J was trimmed by 2 bases and V by 6 bases; bases with no gene match: 8. The CDR3 consists of 15 residues.